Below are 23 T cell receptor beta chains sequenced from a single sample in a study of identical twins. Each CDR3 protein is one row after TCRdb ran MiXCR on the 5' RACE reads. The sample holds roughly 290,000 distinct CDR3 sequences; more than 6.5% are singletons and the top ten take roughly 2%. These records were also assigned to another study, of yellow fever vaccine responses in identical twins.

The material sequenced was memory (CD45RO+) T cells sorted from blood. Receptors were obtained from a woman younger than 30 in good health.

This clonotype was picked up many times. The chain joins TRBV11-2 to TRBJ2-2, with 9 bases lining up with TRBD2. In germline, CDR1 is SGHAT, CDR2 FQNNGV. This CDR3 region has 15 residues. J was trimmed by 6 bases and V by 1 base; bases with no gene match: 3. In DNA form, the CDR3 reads TGTGCCAGCAGCTTAGTACTAGCGGGCGCCGGGGAGCTGTTTTTT. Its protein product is CASSLVLAGAGELFF.

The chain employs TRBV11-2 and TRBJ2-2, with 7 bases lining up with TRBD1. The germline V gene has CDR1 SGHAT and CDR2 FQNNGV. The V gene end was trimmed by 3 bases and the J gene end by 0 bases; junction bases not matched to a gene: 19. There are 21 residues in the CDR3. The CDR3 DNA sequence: TGTGCCAGCAGCTTGATAGGTCGGGGTGAGGGGGCTCTACCGAACACCGGGGAGCTGTTTTTT. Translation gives CASSLIGRGEGALPNTGELFF.

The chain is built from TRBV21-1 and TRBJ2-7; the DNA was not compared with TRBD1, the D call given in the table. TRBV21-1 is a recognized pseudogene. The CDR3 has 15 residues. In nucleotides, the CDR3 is TGTGCCAGCAGCAAAGACCGACAGAGAGCCCACGAGCAGTACGTC. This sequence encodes CASSKDRQRAHEQYV.

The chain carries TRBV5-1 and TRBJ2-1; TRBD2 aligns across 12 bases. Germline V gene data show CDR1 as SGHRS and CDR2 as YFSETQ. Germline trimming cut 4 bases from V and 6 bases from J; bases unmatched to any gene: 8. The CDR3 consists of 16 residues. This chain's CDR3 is CASSGGTTSGSNEQFF. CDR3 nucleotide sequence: TGCGCCAGCAGCGGGGGTACGACTAGCGGGAGCAATGAGCAGTTCTTC.

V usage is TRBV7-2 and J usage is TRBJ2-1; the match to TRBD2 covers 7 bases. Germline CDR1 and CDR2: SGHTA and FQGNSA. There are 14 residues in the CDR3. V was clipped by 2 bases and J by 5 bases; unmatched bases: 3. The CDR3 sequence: CASSLRREDNEQFF. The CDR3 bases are TGTGCCAGCAGCTTACGACGGGAGGACAATGAGCAGTTCTTC. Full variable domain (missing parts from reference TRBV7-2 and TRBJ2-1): GAGVSQSPSNKVTEKGKDVELRCDPISGHTALYWYRQSLGQGLEFLIYFQGNSAPDKSGLPSDRFSAERTGGSVSTLTIQRTQQEDSAVYLCASSLRREDNEQFFGPGTRLTVL.

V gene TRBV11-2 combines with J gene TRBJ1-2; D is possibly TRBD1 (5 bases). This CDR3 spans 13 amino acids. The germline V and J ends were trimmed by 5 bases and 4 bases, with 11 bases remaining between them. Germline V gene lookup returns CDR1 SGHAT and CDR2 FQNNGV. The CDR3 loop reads CASSIGTGYGYTF. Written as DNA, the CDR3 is TGTGCCAGCAGCATAGGGACTGGCTATGGCTACACCTTC.

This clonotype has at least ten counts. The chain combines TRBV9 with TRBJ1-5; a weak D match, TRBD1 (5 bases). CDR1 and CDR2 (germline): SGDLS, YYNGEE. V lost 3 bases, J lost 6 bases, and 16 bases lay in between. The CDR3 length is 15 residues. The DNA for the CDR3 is TGTGCCAGCAGCGGGGGCCCCACGGGGGGTCAGCCCCAGCATTTT. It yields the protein CASSGGPTGGQPQHF.

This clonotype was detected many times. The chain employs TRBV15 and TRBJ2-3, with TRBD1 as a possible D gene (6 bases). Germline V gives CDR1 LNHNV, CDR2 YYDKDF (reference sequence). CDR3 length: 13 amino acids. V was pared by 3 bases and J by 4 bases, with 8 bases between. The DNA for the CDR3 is TGTGCCACCAGCAGCGCAGGGGCAGATACGCAGTATTTT. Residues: CATSSAGADTQYF.

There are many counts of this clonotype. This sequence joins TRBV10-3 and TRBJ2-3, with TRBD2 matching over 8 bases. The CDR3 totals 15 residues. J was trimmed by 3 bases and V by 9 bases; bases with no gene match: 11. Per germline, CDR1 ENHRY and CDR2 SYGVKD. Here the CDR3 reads CAIQYGGGGTDTQYF. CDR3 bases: TGTGCCATTCAATACGGGGGGGGAGGAACAGATACGCAGTATTTT.

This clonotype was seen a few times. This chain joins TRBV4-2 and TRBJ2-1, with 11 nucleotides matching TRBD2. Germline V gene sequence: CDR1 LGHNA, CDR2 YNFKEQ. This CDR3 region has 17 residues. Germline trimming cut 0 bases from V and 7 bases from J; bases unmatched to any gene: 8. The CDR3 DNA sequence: TGTGCCAGCAGCCAAGATAGCGGGAGGGCCTTGATGAATGAGCAGTTCTTC. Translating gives CASSQDSGRALMNEQFF.

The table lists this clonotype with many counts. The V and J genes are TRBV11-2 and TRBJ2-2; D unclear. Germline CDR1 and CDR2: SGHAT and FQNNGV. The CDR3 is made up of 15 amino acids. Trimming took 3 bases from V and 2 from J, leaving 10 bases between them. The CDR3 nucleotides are TGTGCCAGCAGCTTGGTCGTAGCTAACACCGGGGAGCTGTTTTTT. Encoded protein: CASSLVVANTGELFF.

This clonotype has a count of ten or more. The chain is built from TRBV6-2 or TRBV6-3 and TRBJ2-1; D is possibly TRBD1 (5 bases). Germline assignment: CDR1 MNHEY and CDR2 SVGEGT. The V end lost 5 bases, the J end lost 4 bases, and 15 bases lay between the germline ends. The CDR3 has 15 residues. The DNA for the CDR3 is TGTGCCAGCAGTAAGGGGCCACAAAAATACAATGAGCAGTTCTTC. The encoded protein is CASSKGPQKYNEQFF.

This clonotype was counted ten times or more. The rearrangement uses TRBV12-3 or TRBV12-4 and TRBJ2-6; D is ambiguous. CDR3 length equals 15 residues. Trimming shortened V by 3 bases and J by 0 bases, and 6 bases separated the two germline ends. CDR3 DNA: TGTGCCAGCAGTTTTATCAACTCTGGGGCCAACGTCCTGACTTTC. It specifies CASSFINSGANVLTF.

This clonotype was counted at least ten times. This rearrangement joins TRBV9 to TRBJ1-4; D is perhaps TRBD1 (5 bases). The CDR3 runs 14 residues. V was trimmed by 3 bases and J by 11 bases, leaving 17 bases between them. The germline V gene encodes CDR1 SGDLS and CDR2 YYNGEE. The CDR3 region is CASSEGLTTRKLFF. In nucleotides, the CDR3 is TGTGCCAGCAGCGAGGGACTAACTACGCGGAAACTGTTTTTT.

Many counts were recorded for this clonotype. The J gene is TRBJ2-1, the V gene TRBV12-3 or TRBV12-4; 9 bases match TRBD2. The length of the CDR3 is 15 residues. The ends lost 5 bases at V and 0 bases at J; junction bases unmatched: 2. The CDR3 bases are TGTGCCAGCAGTAGACTAGCGGCCTCCTACAATGAGCAGTTCTTC. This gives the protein CASSRLAASYNEQFF.

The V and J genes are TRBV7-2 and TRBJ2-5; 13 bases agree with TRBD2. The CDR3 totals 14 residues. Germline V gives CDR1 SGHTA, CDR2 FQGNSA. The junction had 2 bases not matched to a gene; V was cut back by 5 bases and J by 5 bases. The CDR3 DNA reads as TGTGCCAGCAGCCCGGGACTAGCGGGGGAGACCCAGTACTTC. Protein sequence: CASSPGLAGETQYF. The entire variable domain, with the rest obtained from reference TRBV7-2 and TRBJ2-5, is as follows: GAGVSQSPSNKVTEKGKDVELRCDPISGHTALYWYRQSLGQGLEFLIYFQGNSAPDKSGLPSDRFSAERTGGSVSTLTIQRTQQEDSAVYLCASSPGLAGETQYFGPGTRLLVL.

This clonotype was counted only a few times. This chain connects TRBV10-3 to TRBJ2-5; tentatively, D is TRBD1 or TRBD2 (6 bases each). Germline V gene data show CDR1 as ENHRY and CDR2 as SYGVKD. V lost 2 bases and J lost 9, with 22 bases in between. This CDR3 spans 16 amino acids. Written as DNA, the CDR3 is TGTGCCATCAGTGAGCCTACCGAGGGGGGAGGTCAGGCCCAGTACTTC. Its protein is CAISEPTEGGGQAQYF.

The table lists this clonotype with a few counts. CDR3 sequence reads: CASSFRRTGELFF. CDR3 DNA sequence: TGTGCCAGCAGCTTCCGGAGGACCGGGGAGCTGTTTTTT. This chain uses TRBV7-2 with TRBJ2-2, with a possible D match to TRBD2 (5 bases). V gave up 3 bases and J gave up 5 bases, with 7 bases separating them. The germline V gene encodes CDR1 SGHTA and CDR2 FQGNSA. The CDR3 is 13 amino acids.

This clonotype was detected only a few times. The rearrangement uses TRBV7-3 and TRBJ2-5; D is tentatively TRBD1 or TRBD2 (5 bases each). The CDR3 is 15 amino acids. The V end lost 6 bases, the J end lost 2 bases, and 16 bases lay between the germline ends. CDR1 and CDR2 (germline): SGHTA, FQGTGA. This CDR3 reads CASSWVYGTQETQYF. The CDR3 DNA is TGTGCCAGCAGTTGGGTTTACGGGACGCAAGAGACCCAGTACTTC.

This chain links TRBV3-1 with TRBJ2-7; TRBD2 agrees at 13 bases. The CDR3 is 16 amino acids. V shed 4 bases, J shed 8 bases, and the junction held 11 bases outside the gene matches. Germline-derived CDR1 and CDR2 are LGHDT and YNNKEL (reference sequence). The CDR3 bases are TGTGCCAGCAGCCTCTCACCTTGGACTAGCGGGAGCAAGCAGTACTTC. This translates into CASSLSPWTSGSKQYF.

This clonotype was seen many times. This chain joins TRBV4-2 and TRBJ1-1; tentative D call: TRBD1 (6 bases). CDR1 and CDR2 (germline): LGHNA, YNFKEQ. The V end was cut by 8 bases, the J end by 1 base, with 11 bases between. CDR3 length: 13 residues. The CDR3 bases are TGTGCCAGCCGCATGGGGGCGAACACTGAAGCTTTCTTT. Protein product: CASRMGANTEAFF.

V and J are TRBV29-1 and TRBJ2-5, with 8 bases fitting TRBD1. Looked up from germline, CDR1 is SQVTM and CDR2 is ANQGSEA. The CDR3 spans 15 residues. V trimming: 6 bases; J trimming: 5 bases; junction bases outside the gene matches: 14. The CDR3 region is CSVRVTVTGVETQYF. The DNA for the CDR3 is TGCAGCGTCCGAGTAACCGTGACAGGGGTGGAGACCCAGTACTTC.

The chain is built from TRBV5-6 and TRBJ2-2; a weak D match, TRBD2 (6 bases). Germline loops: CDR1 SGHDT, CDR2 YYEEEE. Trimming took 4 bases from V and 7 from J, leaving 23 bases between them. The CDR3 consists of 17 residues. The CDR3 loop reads CASSASGGAFRGGELFF. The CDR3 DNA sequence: TGTGCCAGCAGCGCCTCTGGCGGGGCCTTTCGTGGCGGGGAGCTGTTTTTT.